The 5 T cell receptor beta chains reported below all come from one sample, sequenced in a study of graft-versus-host responses after intestinal transplantation. The table came from immunoSEQ multiplex PCR; TCRdb's copy has only in-frame clones and leaves some out. The profile shows 90,000 to 150,000 clones, approximately 95% of them singletons. The antigens these receptors bind are not known. Specimen: unstimulated CD8+ T cells sorted from spleen or lymph node cells, collected before intestinal transplant. The receptors come from a human donor who received an intestinal transplant.

The chain links TRBV7-2 to TRBJ2-7, with D perhaps TRBD2 (5 bases). The CDR3 contains 16 residues. Germline CDR1 reads SGHTA; CDR2 reads FQGNSA. V was pared by 1 base and J by 2 bases, with 15 bases between. The CDR3 coding sequence is TGTGCCAGCAGCTTAGTTGAGAGCGGTTTGGCCTACGAGCAGTACTTC. As protein: CASSLVESGLAYEQYF. Filled out from reference TRBV7-2 and TRBJ2-7, the complete variable domain reads GAGVSQSPSNKVTEKGKDVELRCDPISGHTALYWYRQSLGQGLEFLIYFQGNSAPDKSGLPSDRFSAERTGGSVSTLTIQRTQQEDSAVYLCASSLVESGLAYEQYFGPGTRLTVT.

This chain links TRBV19 with TRBJ1-2; no clear D gene. Trimming left V 3 bases short and J 4 bases short, with 12 bases between. Looked up from germline, CDR1 is LNHDA and CDR2 is SQIVND (reference sequence). There are 14 residues in the CDR3. CDR3 in amino acids: CASSITSNSYGYTF. CDR3 DNA sequence: TGTGCCAGTAGTATTACGTCAAACTCCTATGGCTACACCTTC.

J is TRBJ1-5 and V is TRBV13; D might be TRBD1 (5 bases). V shed 0 bases and J shed 4 bases, with 7 bases lying between them. Germline values: CDR1 PRHDT, CDR2 FYEKMQ (reference sequence). There are 14 residues in the CDR3. This CDR3 reads CASSLGRTNQPQHF. DNA for the CDR3: TGTGCCAGCAGCTTAGGCAGGACAAATCAGCCCCAGCATTTT.

This chain links TRBV6-1 with TRBJ1-1; D may be TRBD1 (6 bases). CDR3 length: 15 residues. The germline V gene encodes CDR1 MNHNS and CDR2 SASEGT. The V and J ends lost 2 bases and 1 base respectively, with 11 bases between them. CDR3 amino acids: CASSERGQWNTEAFF. CDR3 in DNA: TGTGCCAGCAGTGAACGTGGACAGTGGAACACTGAAGCTTTCTTT.

The rearrangement joins TRBV28 to TRBJ2-5; D is perhaps TRBD1 (8 bases). V gave up 3 bases and J gave up 13 bases, with 21 bases separating them. The CDR3 is made up of 14 amino acids. Germline V lookup: CDR1 MDHEN, CDR2 SYDVKM. Here the CDR3 DNA reads TGTGCCAGCAGTTTGACAGGGGAGGGTTTGCAGCGGTACTTC. Protein sequence: CASSLTGEGLQRYF.